This T cell receptor beta chain was found in a study of PD-1 blockade in mismatch repair-deficient tumors. As for this clone: The target antigen is unknown. One end of the junction is discordant with germline, which a read error may explain.

Sequencing was performed with immunoSEQ multiplex PCR; in TCRdb, only in-frame clones are kept and a portion is missing. The sample includes roughly 130,000 clones, 88% of them seen just once. Points from the study as a whole: Rapid post-treatment expansion, then contraction, generally preceding radiologic response, marked tumor-resident clones.

PCR or immunohistochemistry showed mismatch repair deficiency in every enrolled patient. Per germline, CDR1 SGHAT and CDR2 FQNNGV. The CDR3 has 15 amino acids. The TCR was taken from an adult with mismatch repair-deficient cancer. Sequencing was performed on peripheral blood, taken about 17 months after starting pembrolizumab. This chain connects TRBV11-2 to TRBJ2-7; 9 bases are shared with TRBD2. CDR3 sequence (DNA): TGTGCCAGCAGCATAGAGAGCGGGAGGATCTACGAGCAGTACTTC. The encoded protein is CASSIESGRIYEQYF.